Listed below are T cell receptor beta chains from one sample, sequenced in a study of cytomegalovirus exposure and HLA in healthy donors. Here immunoSEQ multiplex PCR was the method, and the copy in TCRdb shows in-frame clones only, minus some. The sample has 84,000 or so clones, roughly 84% seen once; the top ten hold roughly 2.5%. The sample comprised PBMCs. These receptors originate from a young man in good health and CMV-seronegative. CDR3s include the opening cysteine and the closing phenylalanine or tryptophan. The D gene is left open where the match is weak. The size entry is marked missing in some rows and otherwise reads once, few, many or a size class.

j_gene,d_gene,abundance,v_gene,CDR3aa,CDR3nt
TRBJ2-5,NA,NA,TRBV7-3,CASSRRGGTQYF,TGTGCCAGCAGCCGAAGGGGTGGGACCCAGTACTTC
TRBJ1-1,TRBD1,NA,TRBV7-9,CASSPPRQGLSYTEAFF,TGTGCCAGCAGCCCCCCCCGACAGGGGTTATCGTACACTGAAGCTTTCTTT
TRBJ2-7,NA,NA,TRBV9,CASSGQSAYEQYF,TGTGCCAGCAGCGGACAGTCGGCCTACGAGCAGTACTTC
TRBJ2-7,TRBD1,once,TRBV5-1,CASSFTGAGNEQYF,TGCGCCAGCAGCTTCACAGGGGCAGGGAACGAGCAGTACTTC
TRBJ2-5,TRBD2,NA,TRBV7-8,CASSLARAGGLETQYF,TGTGCCAGCAGCTTAGCGCGGGCGGGGGGGTTAGAGACCCAGTACTTC
TRBJ2-1,NA,medium-sized,TRBV5-1,CASELGGSYNEQFF,TGCGCCAGCGAATTGGGGGGCTCCTACAATGAGCAGTTCTTC
TRBJ2-7,TRBD2,NA,TRBV4-1,CASSQESSGGFYEQYF,TGCGCCAGCAGCCAAGAGAGTAGCGGGGGGTTCTACGAGCAGTACTTC
TRBJ2-1,NA,once,TRBV23-1,CASSPLPSEQFF,TGCGCCAGCAGTCCGCTACCATCTGAGCAGTTCTTC
TRBJ1-2,TRBD1,NA,TRBV19,CASSIIPGDRPINYGYTF,TGTGCCAGTAGTATTATCCCAGGGGACAGACCAATAAACTATGGCTACACCTTC
TRBJ2-2,NA,NA,TRBV19,CASSAGLVNTGELFF,TGTGCCAGTAGTGCGGGACTCGTAAACACCGGGGAGCTGTTTTTT
TRBJ1-5,TRBD1,NA,TRBV5-5,CASSFWTGGNQPQHF,TGTGCCAGCAGCTTTTGGACAGGAGGCAATCAGCCCCAGCATTTT
TRBJ1-2,TRBD1,NA,TRBV11-3,CASSFGDRIQPSWGYTF,TGTGCCAGCAGCTTTGGGGACAGGATTCAGCCCTCGTGGGGCTACACCTTC
TRBJ1-6,NA,NA,TRBV7-2,CASSRRQANSPLHF,TGTGCCAGCAGCCGACGACAGGCTAATTCACCCCTCCACTTT
TRBJ1-6,NA,NA,TRBV25-1,CASSAFINSPLHF,TGTGCCAGCAGTGCGTTTATTAATTCACCCCTCCACTTT
TRBJ1-2,NA,NA,TRBV2,CASRESLGYTF,TGTGCCAGTCGGGAGTCTCTGGGCTACACCTTC
TRBJ1-1,NA,few,TRBV7-2,CASSLTTPFF,TGTGCCAGCAGCTTAACTACCCCTTTCTTT
TRBJ1-3,TRBD1,NA,TRBV19,CASSPLSGTGGFGGNTIYF,TGTGCCAGTAGCCCCCTCTCCGGGACAGGGGGCTTTGGTGGAAACACCATATATTTT
TRBJ2-5,TRBD1,NA,TRBV19,CASSTTGTGGFETQYF,TGTGCCAGTAGTACCACCGGGACAGGGGGTTTCGAGACCCAGTACTTC
TRBJ1-2,TRBD1,once,TRBV10-3,CAISESPGTGATDGYTF,TGTGCCATCAGTGAGAGTCCCGGGACAGGGGCAACGGATGGCTACACCTTC
TRBJ1-5,NA,NA,TRBV10-1,CASSEYGDTALTSNQPQHF,TGCGCCAGCAGTGAGTATGGGGACACGGCCCTAACTAGCAATCAGCCCCAGCATTTT
TRBJ1-2,TRBD1,NA,TRBV27,CASSLGGQGYGYTF,TGTGCCAGCAGTTTAGGGGGACAGGGATATGGCTACACCTTC
TRBJ1-2,TRBD1,NA,TRBV7-9,CASSPGQDYGYTF,TGTGCCAGCAGCCCAGGACAGGACTATGGCTACACCTTC
TRBJ1-2,NA,NA,TRBV10-3,CAISPWTATYGYTF,TGTGCCATCAGTCCCTGGACAGCAACTTATGGCTACACCTTC